The 27 T cell receptor beta chains presented below share a single source sample, sequenced in a study of blood T cell repertoires in COVID-19. This table comes from immunoSEQ multiplex PCR, and its TCRdb copy is limited to in-frame clones, with some not included. The sample lists under 150,000 clones; around 86% were seen once. Sequences were obtained from peripheral blood. The source is a woman between 50 and 59 years old who had recovered from COVID-19.

This clone was seen only a few times. The CDR3 loop is CASSRRSLNEKLFF. The CDR3, as DNA: TGTGCCAGCAGCCGGAGGTCTCTAAATGAAAAACTGTTTTTT. The chain has TRBV6-5 and TRBJ1-4; no clear D gene. The V and J ends lost 6 bases and 5 bases respectively, with 13 bases between them. The germline V gene has CDR1 MNHEY and CDR2 SVGAGI. The length of the CDR3 is 14 residues.

V usage is TRBV6-2 or TRBV6-3 and J usage is TRBJ2-7, with TRBD1 matching over 11 bases. The germline gives CDR1 MNHEY, CDR2 SVGEGT. Losses at the gene ends were 2 bases for V and 3 bases for J; bases not matched to a gene: 0. This CDR3 comprises 14 residues. The CDR3 DNA follows: TGTGCCAGCAGTTACGGGACAGGGGGCTACGAGCAGTACTTC. Its translation is CASSYGTGGYEQYF.

The chain joins TRBV5-4 to TRBJ1-2, with unresolved D. CDR1 and CDR2 from the germline V gene are SGHNT and YYREEE (reference sequence). This CDR3 has 16 amino acids. The V end lost 4 bases, the J end lost 2 bases, and 18 bases lay between the germline ends. Here the CDR3 reads CASSVPAGQRNYGYTF. Written as DNA, the CDR3 is TGTGCCAGCAGCGTTCCAGCGGGCCAGCGGAACTATGGCTACACCTTC.

The chain combines TRBV24-1 with TRBJ2-3, with 8 nucleotides matching TRBD1. Germline trimming cut 9 bases from V and 1 base from J; bases unmatched to any gene: 2. The CDR3 consists of 13 residues. The germline V gene encodes CDR1 KGHDR and CDR2 SFDVKD. CDR3 sequence (DNA): TGTGCCACCGAGGGACAGGGCACAGATACGCAGTATTTT. It yields the protein CATEGQGTDTQYF.

The rearrangement joins TRBV29-1 to TRBJ1-2; D gene uncertain. This CDR3 spans 13 amino acids. In germline, CDR1 is SQVTM, CDR2 ANQGSEA. V was shortened by 7 bases and J by 2 bases, with 14 bases between the two germline ends. The CDR3, as DNA: TGCAGCGCCTGGGTCCCGGGAAACTATGGCTACACCTTC. It specifies CSAWVPGNYGYTF.

This chain joins TRBV10-3 and TRBJ1-5, with D perhaps TRBD1 (6 bases). Germline V CDR1 and CDR2: ENHRY, SYGVKD. V was pared by 2 bases and J by 4 bases, with 9 bases between. The CDR3 spans 14 residues. Here the CDR3 DNA reads TGTGCCATCAGTGAGCGGGGGGCGAATCAGCCCCAGCATTTT. Translating it yields CAISERGANQPQHF.

The CDR3 spells CASSVAGINSPLHF. CDR3 DNA: TGTGCCAGCAGCGTAGCAGGGATTAATTCACCCCTCCACTTT. The chain has TRBV9 and TRBJ1-6, with D possibly TRBD1 on 5 matching bases. Germline V gives CDR1 SGDLS, CDR2 YYNGEE. The V gene lost 0 bases and the J gene lost 6 bases, with 7 bases spanning the gap. The CDR3 has 14 residues.

The chain joins TRBV7-9 to TRBJ1-1; D is unclear. The CDR3 has 13 residues. V shed 3 bases and J shed 1 base, with 6 bases lying between them. Germline CDR1 SEHNR, CDR2 FQNEAQ (reference sequence). CDR3 nucleotide sequence: TGTGCCAGCAGCTTTGTCCAGAACACTGAAGCTTTCTTT. Encoded protein: CASSFVQNTEAFF.

The chain is built from TRBV12-3 or TRBV12-4 and TRBJ1-2; D is undetermined. The CDR3 loop spans 12 amino acids. V lost 4 bases and J lost 3, with 6 bases in between. CDR3 in amino acids: CASSSQYYGYTF. Here the CDR3 DNA reads TGTGCCAGCAGTTCACAATACTATGGCTACACCTTC.

Worth noting for this clone: Different DNA sequences within this sample yield the same CDR3. This chain uses TRBV5-1 with TRBJ1-1; no reliable D call. CDR1 SGHRS and CDR2 YFSETQ come from the germline V gene. The CDR3 is 14 amino acids. Trimming removed 0 bases at V and 2 bases at J, with 8 bases between. The CDR3 DNA is TGCGCCAGCAGCTTGGAACCGGTTAACACTGAAGCTTTCTTT. It specifies CASSLEPVNTEAFF.

This chain uses TRBV6-5 with TRBJ2-5, with TRBD1 identical over 8 bases. Germline trimming cut 4 bases from V and 5 bases from J; bases unmatched to any gene: 6. Germline CDR1 is MNHEY and CDR2 is SVGAGI. The CDR3 spans 14 residues. CDR3 region: CASSSDRAWETQYF. The CDR3 DNA is TGTGCCAGCAGTTCGGACAGGGCTTGGGAGACCCAGTACTTC.

DNA for the CDR3: TGTGCCAGCAGTTACTCCAGGAGGGCGGGGGGAGGATACAATGAGCAGTTCTTC. It encodes CASSYSRRAGGGYNEQFF. The chain couples TRBV6-7 to TRBJ2-1; 8 positions match TRBD2. TRBV6-7 is identified as an open reading frame with a role that is uncertain. Trimming cost V 0 bases and J 4 bases; bases outside gene matches: 11. The CDR3 contains 18 residues.

The chain is built from TRBV2 and TRBJ2-7; 7 bases match TRBD2. The CDR3 runs 14 residues. Looked up from germline, CDR1 is SNHLY and CDR2 is FYNNEI. Trimming took 4 bases from V and 6 from J; bases not matched to a gene: 9. The CDR3 loop is CASSVGAGVGEQYF. DNA of the CDR3: TGTGCCAGCAGTGTAGGGGCGGGAGTCGGCGAGCAGTACTTC.

This clone was detected a few times. The chain recombines TRBV18 with TRBJ2-7, with a tentative D call TRBD1 (6 bases). The CDR3 sequence is 14 residues long. V was clipped by 3 bases and J by 2 bases, with 11 bases between them. CDR1 is KGHSH and CDR2 is LQKENI in the germline V gene. CDR3 residues: CASSPSGDPYEQYF. The CDR3 DNA reads as TGTGCCAGCTCACCGTCAGGGGACCCCTACGAGCAGTACTTC.

The J gene is TRBJ1-2, the V gene TRBV18; 8 bases line up with TRBD1. CDR1 is KGHSH and CDR2 is LQKENI in the germline V gene. This CDR3 is 15 amino acids long. Losses at the gene ends were 3 bases for V and 5 bases for J; bases not matched to a gene: 8. The CDR3 DNA is TGTGCCAGCTCACCGCTGACAGGGGACCCTTATGGCTACACCTTC. It encodes CASSPLTGDPYGYTF.

The chain couples TRBV6-5 to TRBJ2-5; 9 nucleotides agree with TRBD2. CDR1 is MNHEY and CDR2 is SVGAGI in the germline V gene. The CDR3 has 14 amino acids. Trimming at V came to 10 bases and at J to 9 bases, leaving 15 bases not matched to a gene. CDR3 coding DNA: TGTGCCACCCCGGGACTAGCCGGACTTGGGGCCCAGTACTTC. Translated: CATPGLAGLGAQYF.

The chain couples TRBV30 to TRBJ2-7; 8 nucleotides line up with TRBD2. The germline V gene has CDR1 GTSNPN and CDR2 SVGIG (reference sequence). The CDR3 has 13 amino acids. J was trimmed by 5 bases and V by 5 bases; bases with no gene match: 8. The CDR3 DNA follows: TGTGCCTGGCAAATAGCGGGAACGCACGAGCAGTACTTC. Translated, it gives CAWQIAGTHEQYF.

This clone came up many times. The V and J genes are TRBV30 and TRBJ1-5; tentatively, D is TRBD1 (5 bases). Germline assignment: CDR1 GTSNPN and CDR2 SVGIG (reference sequence). CDR3 size: 13 residues. Trimming pared 2 bases from V and 4 bases from J, leaving 9 bases between. Here the CDR3 DNA reads TGTGCCTGGAGTAATGACAGAAATCAGCCCCAGCATTTT. This encodes CAWSNDRNQPQHF.

This chain connects TRBV11-3 to TRBJ2-3; TRBD2 might be the D (6 bases). CDR3 length: 14 residues. Trimming left V 5 bases short and J 2 bases short, with 11 bases between. Per the germline V gene, CDR1 is SGHNT and CDR2 is YENEEA. The CDR3 here is CASSTSPYTDTQYF. In DNA form, the CDR3 reads TGTGCCAGCAGCACTAGCCCTTACACAGATACGCAGTATTTT.

This clone was picked up one time. The chain is built from TRBV6-1 and TRBJ1-6; D possibly corresponds to TRBD1 (5 bases). Trimming pared 2 bases from V and 6 bases from J, leaving 14 bases between. Germline CDR1 MNHNS, CDR2 SASEGT. This CDR3 contains 16 residues. CDR3 coding DNA: TGTGCCAGCAGTGAATCTATTGGACAAGCTAATTCACCCCTCCACTTT. This translates into CASSESIGQANSPLHF.

The chain has TRBV19 and TRBJ1-1; tentatively, D is TRBD1 (6 bases). With 5 bases removed from V and 1 base from J, the gap between germline ends came to 11 bases. The CDR3 runs 14 residues. CDR1 and CDR2 (germline): LNHDA, SQIVND (reference sequence). CDR3: CASSEQGANTEAFF. For the CDR3, the DNA is TGTGCCAGTAGTGAACAGGGTGCGAACACTGAAGCTTTCTTT.

The chain has TRBV18 and TRBJ1-4; perhaps TRBD1 as D (6 bases). The CDR3 totals 15 residues. V lost 0 bases and J 8 bases, leaving 13 bases between the germline ends. The V gene's germline CDR1 is KGHSH and CDR2 LQKENI. Written as DNA, the CDR3 is TGTGCCAGCTCACCACCGTCGGCAGGGGAGGAAAAACTGTTTTTT. Its translation: CASSPPSAGEEKLFF.

V usage is TRBV6-1 and J usage is TRBJ1-1, with D possibly being TRBD1 (6 bases). The V and J ends lost 1 base and 6 bases respectively, with 9 bases between them. Germline assignment: CDR1 MNHNS and CDR2 SASEGT. This CDR3 has 13 amino acids. This CDR3 is CASSEVDSSEAFF. The CDR3 bases are TGTGCCAGCAGTGAAGTGGACAGCTCTGAAGCTTTCTTT.

The rearrangement uses TRBV9 and TRBJ1-1; no definite D call. Deletions cut 0 bases from V and 3 bases from J, with 15 bases between. CDR3 length: 16 amino acids. CDR1 is SGDLS and CDR2 is YYNGEE in the germline V gene. The CDR3 DNA follows: TGTGCCAGCAGCGTAGCTACAAGCGTGGTATACACTGAAGCTTTCTTT. It is translated as CASSVATSVVYTEAFF.

This clone was recorded a few times. J is TRBJ1-3 and V is TRBV4-1; D not certain. Germline V lookup: CDR1 MGHRA, CDR2 YSYEKL. V shed 4 bases and J shed 0 bases, with 10 bases lying between them. CDR3 size: 15 residues. CDR3: CASSPARGSGNTIYF. CDR3 bases: TGCGCCAGCAGCCCAGCGCGGGGCTCTGGAAACACCATATATTTT.

This clone was detected once. The chain uses TRBV2 and TRBJ2-2; maybe TRBD1 (6 bases). This CDR3 is 13 amino acids long. Germline assignment: CDR1 SNHLY and CDR2 FYNNEI. The V and J ends lost 3 bases and 5 bases respectively, with 7 bases between them. This CDR3 reads CASSDTGTGELFF. Here the CDR3 DNA reads TGTGCCAGCAGTGATACAGGGACCGGGGAGCTGTTTTTT.

The CDR3 region is CASSQKQGNEQYF. The CDR3 DNA sequence: TGCGCCAGCAGCCAGAAACAGGGGAACGAGCAGTACTTC. The chain has TRBV4-3 and TRBJ2-7; 7 bases are a match to TRBD1. The CDR3 spans 13 residues. In germline, CDR1 is LGHNA, CDR2 YSLEER. V lost 3 bases, J lost 5 bases, and 4 bases stayed unmatched.